The 19 T cell receptor beta chains below all came from one sample that was sequenced in a study of cytomegalovirus exposure and HLA in healthy donors. Amplification used 60 Vbeta primers and 13 Jbeta primers. Generated by immunoSEQ multiplex PCR, the TCRdb table keeps only in-frame clones and is missing some. Here the sample table reports some 120,000 clones. Sequencing input: PBMCs. These receptors were collected from a man aged 40-50 years in good health and CMV-seropositive.

The chain is built from TRBV19 and TRBJ2-5; D is perhaps TRBD1 (6 bases). The germline CDR1 and CDR2 sequences are LNHDA and SQIVND (reference sequence). The CDR3 length is 12 residues. Trimming shortened V by 5 bases and J by 11 bases, and 15 bases separated the two germline ends. CDR3: CASSPRQEAQYF. Here the CDR3 DNA reads TGTGCCAGTAGTCCCCGACAGGAAGCGCAGTACTTC.

The V and J genes are TRBV15 and TRBJ2-7; 7 positions agree with TRBD1. CDR1 and CDR2 from the germline V gene are LNHNV and YYDKDF (reference sequence). J gave up 5 bases and V 1 base, and 8 bases lay outside the gene matches. CDR3 length: 15 amino acids. The CDR3 region is CATSRGTGFGHEQYF. CDR3 nucleotide sequence: TGTGCCACCAGCAGAGGGACAGGCTTTGGGCACGAGCAGTACTTC.

The genes are TRBV4-2 and TRBJ1-2, with unresolved D. Germline lookup yields CDR1 LGHNA and CDR2 YNFKEQ. This CDR3 spans 15 amino acids. Trimming took 0 bases from V and 7 from J, leaving 15 bases between them. CDR3 coding DNA: TGTGCCAGCAGCCAAGAGGAAACCCGATCAGGTGGCTACACCTTC. Its protein is CASSQEETRSGGYTF.

The gene calls are TRBV7-8 and TRBJ2-7; 8 nucleotides agree with TRBD1. V lost 4 bases to trimming and J lost 5 bases; unmatched junction nucleotides: 10. The CDR3 covers 15 residues. Germline CDR1 SGHVS, CDR2 FQNEAQ. CDR3 sequence (DNA): TGTGCCAGCAGCTATTACAGGGGGATGAGAAACGAGCAGTACTTC. It encodes CASSYYRGMRNEQYF.

CDR3 region: CASRGLEGVNYGYTF. The DNA for the CDR3 is TGTGCCAGCAGGGGTCTCGAGGGGGTCAACTATGGCTACACCTTC. The chain is built from TRBV2 and TRBJ1-2; TRBD1 might be the D (6 bases). The CDR3 has 15 amino acids. The germline V gene encodes CDR1 SNHLY and CDR2 FYNNEI. V gave up 6 bases and J gave up 2 bases, with 16 bases separating them.

The chain recombines TRBV7-8 with TRBJ1-1; D gene unclear. V lost 5 bases and J lost 2, with 6 bases in between. The CDR3 consists of 12 residues. Germline V gives CDR1 SGHVS, CDR2 FQNEAQ. CDR3 residues: CASSPSNTEAFF. The DNA of the CDR3 is TGTGCCAGCAGCCCCAGTAACACTGAAGCTTTCTTT.

As DNA, the CDR3 is TGTGCCAGCTCAATAGCTGTGAGCTCCTACAATGAGCAGTTCTTC. This gives the protein CASSIAVSSYNEQFF. The chain carries TRBV18 and TRBJ2-1, with no clear D. The V gene's germline CDR1 is KGHSH and CDR2 LQKENI. The CDR3 sequence is 15 residues long. V shed 5 bases and J shed 0 bases, with 11 bases lying between them.

The chain links TRBV30 to TRBJ1-2; 8 nucleotides align to TRBD1. V was pared by 4 bases and J by 4 bases, with 8 bases of the junction left unmatched. CDR1 and CDR2 from the germline V gene are GTSNPN and SVGIG (reference sequence). CDR3 size: 14 residues. The CDR3 protein is CAWISRQGIYGYTF. The CDR3 DNA reads as TGTGCCTGGATTTCGAGACAGGGGATCTATGGCTACACCTTC.

CDR3 nucleotide sequence: TGTGCCAGCTCACCACTCGGGAGAAGCACTGAAGCTTTCTTT. This translates into CASSPLGRSTEAFF. The rearrangement uses TRBV18 and TRBJ1-1; D not certain. The CDR3 is 14 amino acids. V was cut by 1 base and J by 4 bases, with 10 bases left in between. The V gene's germline CDR1 is KGHSH and CDR2 LQKENI.

The genes are TRBV28 and TRBJ2-7, with D perhaps matching TRBD2 (5 bases). V was shortened by 3 bases and J by 4 bases, with 13 bases between the two germline ends. This CDR3 is 14 amino acids long. The V gene's germline CDR1 is MDHEN and CDR2 SYDVKM. In DNA, the CDR3 is TGTGCCAGCAGTTTGGACTCCTCAAGGTACGAGCAGTACTTC. It codes for CASSLDSSRYEQYF.

The rearrangement links TRBV14 to TRBJ1-5; D unclear. Trimming removed 9 bases at V and 5 bases at J, with 14 bases between. Germline CDR1 reads SGHDN; CDR2 reads FVKESK. The CDR3 contains 13 residues. For the CDR3, the DNA is TGTGCCAGTCGACGGGGAGTAGATCAGCCCCAGCATTTT. Translation: CASRRGVDQPQHF.

This rearrangement joins TRBV6-5 to TRBJ2-4, with 7 bases fitting TRBD2. The CDR3 contains 15 residues. Trimming removed 6 bases from V and 0 bases from J; junction bases left unmatched: 5. Germline V gene data show CDR1 as MNHEY and CDR2 as SVGAGI. The CDR3 region has the DNA TGTGCCAGCAGAGGAATAGCGGGAGCCAAAAACATTCAGTACTTC. It translates to CASRGIAGAKNIQYF.

The V and J genes are TRBV18 and TRBJ2-7; the D gene is possibly TRBD1 (6 bases). From germline, CDR1 is KGHSH and CDR2 LQKENI. V dropped 3 bases and J dropped 3 bases, with 9 bases sitting between them. The CDR3 is 13 residues long. Written as DNA, the CDR3 is TGTGCCAGCTCACCTGGACAGAACTACGAGCAGTACTTC. Amino acid sequence: CASSPGQNYEQYF.

This clone is called large based on its frequency. This chain links TRBV7-9 with TRBJ2-7; 8 bases line up with TRBD1. Germline values: CDR1 SEHNR, CDR2 FQNEAQ (reference sequence). The CDR3 sequence is 16 residues long. The ends lost 1 base at V and 1 base at J; junction bases unmatched: 6. CDR3 DNA: TGTGCCAGCAGCTTAGTGCCCCAGGGGGCTTCCTACGAGCAGTACTTC. This codes for CASSLVPQGASYEQYF.

The J gene is TRBJ1-1, the V gene TRBV2; 12 positions match TRBD1. CDR1 is SNHLY, CDR2 FYNNEI, per germline. The V and J ends lost 1 base and 0 bases, in that order; junction bases with no gene match: 6. The CDR3 has 18 residues. The CDR3 DNA reads TGTGCCAGCAGTGAAGTGGTGGGACAGGGGGCCTTGAACACTGAAGCTTTCTTT. Amino acid sequence: CASSEVVGQGALNTEAFF.

DNA for the CDR3: TGTGCCACCACACAGGGTAGCTCCTACGAGCAGTACTTC. This codes for CATTQGSSYEQYF. The chain couples TRBV28 to TRBJ2-7; D is perhaps TRBD1 (6 bases). The germline V gene has CDR1 MDHEN and CDR2 SYDVKM. The germline V and J ends were trimmed by 10 bases and 0 bases, with 13 bases remaining between them. The CDR3 is 13 amino acids.

Note on this clone: Other DNA sequences in this sample translate to the same CDR3. The V gene is TRBV5-4, the J gene TRBJ2-2; D gene ambiguous. The germline CDR1 and CDR2 sequences are SGHNT and YYREEE (reference sequence). Deletions cut 0 bases from V and 2 bases from J, with 5 bases between. The CDR3 sequence is 14 residues long. CDR3 region: CASSLDSNTGELFF. The CDR3 nucleotides read TGTGCCAGCAGCTTGGACAGTAACACCGGGGAGCTGTTTTTT.

V is TRBV15 and J is TRBJ2-6, with 7 bases lining up with TRBD1. CDR1 is LNHNV and CDR2 is YYDKDF in the germline V gene (reference sequence). The length of the CDR3 is 18 residues. J lost 0 bases, V lost 5 bases, and 10 bases had no gene match. CDR3: CATSGGTVPYSGANVLTF. The CDR3 nucleotides read TGTGCCACCAGCGGTGGGACAGTGCCTTACTCTGGGGCCAACGTCCTGACTTTC.

The chain joins TRBV7-2 to TRBJ1-5; D is undetermined. V lost 1 base, J lost 0 bases, and 10 bases lay in between. Germline V CDR1 and CDR2: SGHTA, FQGNSA. There are 16 residues in the CDR3. CDR3 in amino acids: CASSLETRYSNQPQHF. The CDR3 region has the DNA TGTGCCAGCAGCTTAGAAACCAGATATAGCAATCAGCCCCAGCATTTT.